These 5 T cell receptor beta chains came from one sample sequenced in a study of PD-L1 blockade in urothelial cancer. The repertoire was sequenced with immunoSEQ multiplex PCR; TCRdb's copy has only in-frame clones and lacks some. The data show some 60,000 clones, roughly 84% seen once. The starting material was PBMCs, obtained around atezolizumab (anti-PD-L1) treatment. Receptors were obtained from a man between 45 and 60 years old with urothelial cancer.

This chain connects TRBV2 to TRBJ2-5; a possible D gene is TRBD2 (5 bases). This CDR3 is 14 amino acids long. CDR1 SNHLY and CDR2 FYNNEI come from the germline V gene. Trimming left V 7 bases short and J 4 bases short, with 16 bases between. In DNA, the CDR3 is TGTGCCAGCACCGGACTCGATGTCACAGAGACCCAGTACTTC. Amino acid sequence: CASTGLDVTETQYF.

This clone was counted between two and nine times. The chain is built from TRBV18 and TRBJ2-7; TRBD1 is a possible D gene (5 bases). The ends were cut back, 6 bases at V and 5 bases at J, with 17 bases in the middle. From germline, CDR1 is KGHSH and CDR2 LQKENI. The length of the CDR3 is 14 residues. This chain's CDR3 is CASSPTTWGHEQYF. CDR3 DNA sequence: TGTGCCAGCTCCCCAACCACGTGGGGCCACGAGCAGTACTTC.

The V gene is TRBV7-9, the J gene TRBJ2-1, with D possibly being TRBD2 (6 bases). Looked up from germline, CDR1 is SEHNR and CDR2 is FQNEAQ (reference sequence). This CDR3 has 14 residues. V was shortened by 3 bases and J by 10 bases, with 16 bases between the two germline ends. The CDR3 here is CASSFFGGAGEQFF. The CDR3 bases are TGTGCCAGCAGCTTTTTCGGGGGTGCAGGGGAGCAGTTCTTC.

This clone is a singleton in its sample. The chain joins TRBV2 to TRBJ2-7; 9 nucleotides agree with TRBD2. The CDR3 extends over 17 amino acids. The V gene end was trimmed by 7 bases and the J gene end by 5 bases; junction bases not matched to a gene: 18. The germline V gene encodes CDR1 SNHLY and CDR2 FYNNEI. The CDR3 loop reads CASTKREVGVSPDEQYF. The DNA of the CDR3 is TGTGCCAGCACTAAGCGGGAGGTTGGTGTGAGCCCCGACGAGCAGTACTTC.

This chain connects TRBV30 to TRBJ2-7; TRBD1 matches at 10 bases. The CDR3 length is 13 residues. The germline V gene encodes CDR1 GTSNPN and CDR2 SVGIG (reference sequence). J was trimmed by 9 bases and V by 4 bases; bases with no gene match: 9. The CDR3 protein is CAWNRDRGGVQYF. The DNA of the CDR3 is TGTGCCTGGAACCGGGACAGGGGAGGAGTGCAGTACTTC.